This T cell receptor (beta chain) was documented in a study of blood T cell repertoires in COVID-19. Clones were read by immunoSEQ multiplex PCR, and TCRdb kept only the in-frame ones, dropping some. In the table there are 150,000 to 200,000 clones, over 75% of which are singletons. The CDR3 consists of 20 residues. The junction had 22 bases not matched to a gene; V was cut back by 1 base and J by 7 bases. Germline assignment: CDR1 LGHNA and CDR2 YSLEER. The chain has TRBV4-3 and TRBJ2-3; TRBD1 matches 8 bases. The sequenced material came from peripheral blood. The source of this sequence is a man aged 50-60 years who had recovered from COVID-19. DNA for the CDR3: TGCGCCAGCAGCCAAGCGCCAGGGACAGGAGGTACCGGGACCCTCAATACGCAGTATTTT. This encodes CASSQAPGTGGTGTLNTQYF.